This record concerns one T cell receptor (beta chain) sequence. Its specificity is not known. Germline V gene data show CDR1 as MDHEN and CDR2 as SYDVKM. The CDR3 is 13 amino acids. V was trimmed by 4 bases and J by 2 bases, leaving 9 bases between them. Produced via immunoSEQ multiplex PCR; TCRdb's table is partial and in-frame only. The sample has tens of thousands of clones, 83% seen once. The data originate from a study of CD4 T cell repertoires in COVID-19. Whole-study findings and limits: Several top expanded SARS-CoV-2-reactive clonotypes were shared by two or three memory subsets.

This rearrangement joins TRBV28 to TRBJ2-7; D unresolved. The receptor was isolated from a human donor who had COVID-19. The sample was CD4+ T cells from peripheral blood, taken after recovery from COVID-19. The CDR3 here is CASSSPATYEQYF. DNA for the CDR3: TGTGCCAGCAGTTCCCCAGCAACCTACGAGCAGTACTTC.